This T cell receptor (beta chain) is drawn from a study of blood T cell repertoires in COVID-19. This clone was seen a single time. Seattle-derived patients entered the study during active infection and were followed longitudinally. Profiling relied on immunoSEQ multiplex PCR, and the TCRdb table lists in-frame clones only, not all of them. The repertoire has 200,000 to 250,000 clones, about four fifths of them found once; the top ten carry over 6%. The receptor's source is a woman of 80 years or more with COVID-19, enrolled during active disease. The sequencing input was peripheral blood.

CDR3 residues: CASSEPPRGAVTEAFF. The CDR3, as DNA: TGTGCCAGCAGTGAACCCCCTCGGGGGGCGGTCACTGAAGCTTTCTTT. V usage is TRBV6-1 and J usage is TRBJ1-1, with D perhaps TRBD1 (6 bases). Trimming stripped 2 bases from V and 4 bases from J, with 17 bases between. This CDR3 region has 16 residues. CDR1 is MNHNS, CDR2 SASEGT, per germline.